The sequence of this T cell receptor (beta chain) was determined in a study of blood T cell repertoires in COVID-19. Turning to the study itself: Italy, Spain and the United States were the sources of the convalescent and acute COVID-19 samples. T cells, B-cell-depleted T cells, or PBMCs supplied cDNA or gDNA.

V was clipped by 4 bases and J by 10 bases, with 17 bases between them. Germline-derived CDR1 and CDR2 are MDHEN and SYDVKM. The CDR3 is made up of 15 amino acids. In the authors' workflow: Estimates of nucleated cell counts were drawn from the amplification of reference gene primers. Some clones are missing from TCRdb's copy, which holds only in-frame ones; the method was immunoSEQ multiplex PCR. V and J calls and clone size are given by that table; D and trimming were obtained from the DNA. The sample lists 150,000 to 200,000 clones; 70% to 90% were seen once. This clonotype was sampled from a man between 60 and 75 years old with acute or convalescent COVID-19. The rearrangement uses TRBV28 and TRBJ1-6; D unclear. Sequenced sample: peripheral blood. The CDR3, as DNA: TGTGCCAGCAGTTATACACAGACGCTTGGGTCACCCCTCCACTTT. Translation: CASSYTQTLGSPLHF.